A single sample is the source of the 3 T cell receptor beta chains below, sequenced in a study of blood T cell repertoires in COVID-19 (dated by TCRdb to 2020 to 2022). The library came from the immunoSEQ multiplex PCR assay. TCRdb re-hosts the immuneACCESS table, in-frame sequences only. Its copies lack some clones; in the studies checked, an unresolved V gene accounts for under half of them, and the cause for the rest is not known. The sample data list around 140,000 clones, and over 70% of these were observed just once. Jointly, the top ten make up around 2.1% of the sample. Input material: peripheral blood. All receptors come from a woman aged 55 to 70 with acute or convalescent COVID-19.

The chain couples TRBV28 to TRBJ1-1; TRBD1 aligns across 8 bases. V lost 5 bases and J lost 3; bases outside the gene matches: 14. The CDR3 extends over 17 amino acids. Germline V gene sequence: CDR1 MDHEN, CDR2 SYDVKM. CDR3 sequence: CASSPSGANRGYTEAFF. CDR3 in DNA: TGTGCCAGCAGTCCCTCGGGGGCCAACAGGGGGTACACTGAAGCTTTCTTT.

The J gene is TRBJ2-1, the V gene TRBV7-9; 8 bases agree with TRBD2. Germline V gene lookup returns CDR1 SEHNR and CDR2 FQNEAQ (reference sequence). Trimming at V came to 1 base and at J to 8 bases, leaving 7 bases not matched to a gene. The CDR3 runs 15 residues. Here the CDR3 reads CASSLVGLGLHEQFF. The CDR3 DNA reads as TGTGCCAGCAGCTTAGTGGGACTAGGCCTTCATGAGCAGTTCTTC.

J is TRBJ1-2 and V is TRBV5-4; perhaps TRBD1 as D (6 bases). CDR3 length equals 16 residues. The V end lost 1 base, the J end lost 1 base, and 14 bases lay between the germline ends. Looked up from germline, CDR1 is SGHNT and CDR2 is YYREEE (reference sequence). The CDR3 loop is CASSLSVLQGNYGYTF. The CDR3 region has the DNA TGTGCCAGCAGCTTGTCAGTGTTACAGGGTAACTATGGCTACACCTTC.